Sequencing of this TCR beta chain was carried out in a study of control samples from healthy donors and cancer patients. Trimming left V 7 bases short and J 2 bases short, with 12 bases between. The CDR3 loop spans 13 amino acids. The table came from immunoSEQ multiplex PCR; TCRdb's copy has only in-frame clones and leaves some out. The sample shows about 96,000 clones, approximately 93% of them seen only once. Sequencing input: blood. This clonotype was sampled from a man younger than 35 in good health. The chain employs TRBV12-3 or TRBV12-4 and TRBJ2-7; unclear D gene. The CDR3 sequence: CASKVSTAYEQYF. Here the CDR3 DNA reads TGTGCCAGCAAAGTTTCTACCGCCTACGAGCAGTACTTC.